What follows describes a single TCR beta chain. As processed by the authors: Nucleated cell counts were estimated from reference gene primer amplification. TCRdb's table, derived via immunoSEQ multiplex PCR, lists solely in-frame clones and lacks some. The V and J calls and clone size were taken over from that table, and D and trimming were inferred from the DNA. This sample has about 49,000 clones, with 82% found just once. V dropped 2 bases and J dropped 7 bases, with 12 bases sitting between them. The CDR3 consists of 13 residues. The V gene's germline CDR1 is GTSNPN and CDR2 SVGIG (reference sequence). The data belong to a study of blood T cell repertoires in COVID-19. Study-wide context: The samples span acute and convalescent COVID-19 from the United States, Italy and Spain. T cells, B-cell-depleted T cells, or PBMCs supplied cDNA or gDNA.

This chain connects TRBV30 to TRBJ1-5; weak D call: TRBD1 (6 bases). Sequencing was carried out using peripheral blood. The receptor's source is a woman aged 55-69 years with acute or convalescent COVID-19. CDR3 residues: CAWSQGFSQPQHF. CDR3 nucleotide sequence: TGTGCCTGGAGTCAGGGGTTTAGCCAGCCCCAGCATTTT.